The clone carrying this T cell receptor beta chain was observed many times. Its antigen is unidentified. Diagnoses were established using clinical symptoms, serum thyroxine and TRAb, thyroid ultrasound and orbital computed tomography. RNA transcripts were the template for amplifying TCR beta CDR3 regions. HTBI primers were employed in a first-round RT-PCR of the TCR CDR3. TCRdb reprocessed the multiplex PCR reads with MiXCR, giving one entry per CDR3 protein. The profile shows about 570,000 distinct CDR3 sequences, 40% to 55% of them singletons. Trimming removed 10 bases from V and 2 bases from J, with 18 bases in between. The CDR3 is made up of 15 amino acids. Germline assignment: CDR1 KGHDR and CDR2 SFDVKD. This specimen belongs to a study of T cells in Graves' hyperthyroidism and ophthalmopathy. Study outcomes and limitations: Model-based prediction identified ophthalmopathy a median approximately 6 months prior to its onset.

Sequencing was done on a sample of peripheral blood or thyroid tissue (not recorded which). The chain links TRBV24-1 to TRBJ2-3; TRBD2 is a possible D gene (6 bases). This TCR came from an adult woman with Graves' disease, either hyperthyroidism or ophthalmopathy (not recorded which). CDR3 sequence: CATSGGERITDTQYF. CDR3 nucleotides: TGTGCCACGAGCGGCGGGGAACGGATCACAGATACGCAGTATTTT.